These 29 T cell receptor beta chains share one sample of origin, sequenced in a study of blood T cells in healthy people across ages. Using a J-beta primer mix together with a sample-barcoded 5' primer, a second PCR was run for about 7 to 12 cycles. TCRdb reprocessed the 5' RACE reads via MiXCR and lists one record per CDR3 protein. The table shows approximately 2,000,000 distinct CDR3 sequences, with approximately 40% occurring only once. Material: blood. All receptors derive from a human donor in good health.

Many counts were recorded for this clonotype. This chain joins TRBV7-2 and TRBJ1-5, with TRBD1 matching over 7 bases. Germline values: CDR1 SGHTA, CDR2 FQGNSA. Trimming removed 5 bases from V and 6 bases from J; junction bases left unmatched: 4. The CDR3 consists of 13 residues. The CDR3 DNA follows: TGTGCCAGCAGCAGACAGGGTTCTCAGCCCCAGCATTTT. Translating gives CASSRQGSQPQHF.

The gene calls are TRBV29-1 and TRBJ1-4; a weak D match, TRBD1 (6 bases). V lost 3 bases to trimming and J lost 1 base, with 9 bases between them. The CDR3 is 14 residues long. The germline V gene has CDR1 SQVTM and CDR2 ANQGSEA. CDR3 in DNA: TGCAGCGTTGAGGAGACAGGAACTAATGAAAAACTGTTTTTT. Its translation is CSVEETGTNEKLFF.

This sequence joins TRBV6-5 and TRBJ1-5, with D tentatively TRBD1 (5 bases). Germline CDR1 and CDR2: MNHEY and SVGAGI. The CDR3 is 15 amino acids. V lost 10 bases, J lost 3 bases, and 19 bases lay in between. The CDR3 bases are TGTGCCACGTGGGACCCATGGGGTTTCAATCAGCCCCAGCATTTT. Protein: CATWDPWGFNQPQHF.

This clonotype came up a few times. The V gene is TRBV6-2 or TRBV6-3, the J gene TRBJ2-1; D is unresolved. The CDR3 contains 14 residues. V was shortened by 7 bases and J by 1 base, with 11 bases between the two germline ends. Germline V lookup: CDR1 MNHEY, CDR2 SVGEGT. DNA for the CDR3: TGTGCCAGCAACGCAGACTGGTCCTACAATGAGCAGTTCTTC. This gives the protein CASNADWSYNEQFF.

The chain combines TRBV20-1 with TRBJ1-5; no clear D. This CDR3 region has 15 residues. The germline V gene encodes CDR1 DFQATT and CDR2 SNEGSKA (reference sequence). V gave up 5 bases and J gave up 4 bases, with 18 bases separating them. The CDR3 nucleotides read TGCAGTGCTCTCCCCGGGAGTCGTAGGAATCAGCCCCAGCATTTT. It encodes CSALPGSRRNQPQHF.

This rearrangement joins TRBV6-5 to TRBJ1-3; D remains unclear. The CDR3 sequence is 20 residues long. Germline V gene data show CDR1 as MNHEY and CDR2 as SVGAGI. Trimming stripped 0 bases from V and 0 bases from J, with 21 bases between. CDR3 amino acids: CASSYSGSHVDPYSGNTIYF. Here the CDR3 DNA reads TGTGCCAGCAGTTACTCGGGGAGCCATGTCGACCCCTACTCTGGAAACACCATATATTTT.

In its sample, this clonotype was seen a few times. The chain employs TRBV27 and TRBJ2-6; weak D call: TRBD2 (5 bases). CDR1 and CDR2 from the germline V gene are MNHEY and SMNVEV (reference sequence). The CDR3 loop spans 16 amino acids. The V end was cut by 4 bases, the J end by 2 bases, with 12 bases between. The CDR3 protein is CASSSEGGAGANVLTF. CDR3 coding DNA: TGTGCCAGCAGTTCCGAGGGTGGAGCTGGGGCCAACGTCCTGACTTTC.

V is TRBV12-3 or TRBV12-4 and J is TRBJ1-2; D gene unclear. The CDR3 sequence is 13 residues long. The V gene lost 6 bases and the J gene lost 0 bases, with 8 bases spanning the gap. For the CDR3, the DNA is TGTGCCAGCAGCGTCCTATCTAACTATGGCTACACCTTC. Amino acid sequence: CASSVLSNYGYTF.

This clonotype was counted a few times. The V call is TRBV12-3 or TRBV12-4, the J call TRBJ2-7, with D tentatively TRBD2 (5 bases). V dropped 3 bases and J dropped 7 bases, with 13 bases sitting between them. The CDR3 is made up of 13 amino acids. The DNA for the CDR3 is TGTGCCAGCAGTTTCGAGGGTTTGGGGGAGCAGTACTTC. Amino acids: CASSFEGLGEQYF.

This clonotype was detected ten times or more. This chain connects TRBV6-1 to TRBJ1-2, with D hard to call. CDR3 length equals 14 residues. Germline CDR1 is MNHNS and CDR2 is SASEGT. V gave up 3 bases and J gave up 3 bases, with 11 bases separating them. The CDR3 DNA sequence: TGTGCCAGCAGTGATAGGCAAGGGTACTATGGCTACACCTTC. It translates to CASSDRQGYYGYTF.

The V and J genes are TRBV6-4 and TRBJ2-1; 7 nucleotides match TRBD1. CDR1 is MRHNA and CDR2 is SNTAGT in the germline V gene. The length of the CDR3 is 16 residues. Trimming removed 5 bases from V and 3 bases from J; junction bases left unmatched: 10. The CDR3: CASSLRTGDIYNEQFF. In nucleotides, the CDR3 is TGTGCCAGCAGTTTACGCACAGGGGATATCTACAATGAGCAGTTCTTC.

On this clonotype: A much more abundant neighbour one base away suggests this may be a read error. J is TRBJ1-6 and V is TRBV2, with 7 bases matching TRBD1. Germline assignment: CDR1 SNHLY and CDR2 FYNNEI. This CDR3 comprises 14 residues. CDR3 loop: CASVYTTGNSPIHF. CDR3 in DNA: TGTGCCAGCGTCTATACGACAGGGAATTCACCCATCCACTTT.

The V call is TRBV4-2, the J call TRBJ2-4, with 8 positions matching TRBD2. The J call may not be correct, given that the DNA end is closer to TRBJ2-7. The V gene's germline CDR1 is LGHNA and CDR2 YNFKEQ. The CDR3 spans 16 residues. For the CDR3, the DNA is TGTGCCAGCAGCCAAGGTCCGCGTAGCGGGGCTCGCGAGCAGTACTTC. It encodes CASSQGPRSGAREQYF.

The CDR3 bases are TGTGCCAGCAGTAGGGTTTTCAACACTGAAGCTTTCTTT. This sequence encodes CASSRVFNTEAFF. The chain carries TRBV28 and TRBJ1-1; D remains unclear. The CDR3 contains 13 residues. V lost 5 bases to trimming and J lost 2 bases, with 9 bases between them. Germline CDR1 MDHEN, CDR2 SYDVKM.

In this sample, this clonotype turned up a few times. The chain carries TRBV2 and TRBJ2-5, with TRBD2 identical over 7 bases. Germline CDR1 reads SNHLY; CDR2 reads FYNNEI. The CDR3 is made up of 15 amino acids. V shed 2 bases, J shed 5 bases, and the junction held 8 bases outside the gene matches. This CDR3 is CASSEYGGVPETQYF. In nucleotides, the CDR3 is TGTGCCAGCAGTGAATATGGGGGGGTACCGGAGACCCAGTACTTC.

This chain uses TRBV6-6 with TRBJ1-2, with a weak D call TRBD1 (5 bases). V lost 0 bases to trimming and J lost 0 bases, with 8 bases between them. CDR1 is MNHNY, CDR2 SVGAGI, per germline (reference sequence). This CDR3 is built from 15 residues. As DNA, the CDR3 is TGTGCCAGCAGTTACTCCCGGGGCGCTAACTATGGCTACACCTTC. Its translation: CASSYSRGANYGYTF.

With regard to this clonotype: One end of the junction does not line up with germline, which may come from a read error. The rearrangement links TRBV27 to TRBJ1-1; D remains unclear. The CDR3 covers 14 residues. Germline values: CDR1 MNHEY, CDR2 SMNVEV (reference sequence). CDR3 amino acids: CAGRGVGRSAEAFF. DNA of the CDR3: TGTGCCGGCAGAGGAGTGGGTCGGAGCGCTGAAGCTTTCTTT.

For this clonotype: A much larger clone is a single base away; this may be a read error. The chain joins TRBV20-1 to TRBJ2-5; the match to TRBD1 covers 9 bases. This CDR3 has 12 residues. Germline V gene sequence: CDR1 DFQATT, CDR2 SNEGSKA (reference sequence). CDR3 sequence (DNA): TGCAGGGCTAAGACAGGGGGAGAGACCCAGTACTTC. This translates into CRAKTGGETQYF.

The rearrangement uses TRBV20-1 and TRBJ1-4; D is undetermined. The length of the CDR3 is 14 residues. In germline, CDR1 is DFQATT, CDR2 SNEGSKA (reference sequence). Trimming stripped 6 bases from V and 8 bases from J, with 19 bases between. The CDR3 spells CSALPAAASEKLFF. The DNA of the CDR3 is TGCAGTGCCTTGCCGGCAGCAGCCTCGGAAAAACTGTTTTTT.

This clonotype came up once. This rearrangement joins TRBV15 to TRBJ2-1, with a possible D match to TRBD1 (6 bases). Trimming removed 5 bases at V and 8 bases at J, with 19 bases between. The CDR3 runs to 15 residues. Germline values: CDR1 LNHNV, CDR2 YYDKDF (reference sequence). CDR3 bases: TGTGCCACCAGCGACGGCTCGACAGGCCTCGATGAGCAGTTCTTC. It specifies CATSDGSTGLDEQFF.

This sequence joins TRBV21-1 and TRBJ2-1; the listed D gene, TRBD1, was not tested against the DNA. TRBV21-1 is a listed pseudogene. CDR3 length: 15 amino acids. DNA of the CDR3: TGTGCCAGCAGCAAAGTTCAGGGGGAGAGAAATGAGCAGTTCTTC. Its protein product is CASSKVQGERNEQFF.

V usage is TRBV7-9 and J usage is TRBJ2-1, with 9 bases fitting TRBD2. The CDR3 consists of 15 residues. In germline, CDR1 is SEHNR, CDR2 FQNEAQ (reference sequence). The junction had 3 bases not matched to a gene; V was cut back by 1 base and J by 5 bases. The CDR3 region has the DNA TGTGCCAGCAGCTTAGAAGCGGGGGGAGACAATGAGCAGTTCTTC. This encodes CASSLEAGGDNEQFF.

This clonotype was seen many times. The V and J genes are TRBV4-3 and TRBJ2-4; weak D call: TRBD2 (5 bases). This CDR3 is built from 14 residues. Looked up from germline, CDR1 is LGHNA and CDR2 is YSLEER. Between the trimmed V and J ends, which lost 6 bases and 0 bases, there was a span of 9 bases. The CDR3 protein is CASSPGVAKNIQYF. The CDR3 DNA follows: TGCGCCAGCAGTCCCGGGGTAGCCAAAAACATTCAGTACTTC.

The CDR3 loop reads CASSFRSEPGPTYWTQYF. The CDR3 DNA reads TGTGCCAGCAGCTTCAGATCCGAGCCAGGGCCCACTTACTGGACCCAGTACTTC. This rearrangement joins TRBV7-2 to TRBJ2-5; a weak D match, TRBD1 (5 bases). From germline, CDR1 is SGHTA and CDR2 FQGNSA. V lost 3 bases and J lost 7, with 27 bases in between. The CDR3 length is 18 residues.

To note about this clonotype: A read error is possible here, since a much larger clone lies one base away. The chain has TRBV19 and TRBJ2-1; no clear D. This CDR3 comprises 13 residues. Germline CDR1 and CDR2: LNHDA and SQIVND (reference sequence). Written as DNA, the CDR3 is TGTGCCAGTAGTATTGTTTCCTGCAATGAGCAGTTCTTC. It yields the protein CASSIVSCNEQFF.

This chain connects TRBV10-3 to TRBJ2-5; 9 bases are a match to TRBD1. CDR3 length: 15 amino acids. Losses at the gene ends were 2 bases for V and 6 bases for J; bases not matched to a gene: 7. Germline-derived CDR1 and CDR2 are ENHRY and SYGVKD. The DNA for the CDR3 is TGTGCCATCAGTGAGCCGGGACAGGGTTTACAGACCCAGTACTTC. It is translated as CAISEPGQGLQTQYF.

The gene calls are TRBV27 and TRBJ1-1, with D unclear. The CDR3 consists of 14 residues. Between the trimmed V and J ends, which lost 6 bases and 0 bases, there was a span of 11 bases. The V gene's germline CDR1 is MNHEY and CDR2 SMNVEV (reference sequence). CDR3 loop: CASSFPGMNTEAFF. Here the CDR3 DNA reads TGTGCCAGCAGCTTCCCAGGCATGAACACTGAAGCTTTCTTT.

In its sample, this clonotype was seen a few times. The rearrangement joins TRBV20-1 to TRBJ1-2; D gene unclear. The CDR3 totals 15 residues. V shed 0 bases and J shed 1 base, with 12 bases lying between them. CDR1 and CDR2 (germline): DFQATT, SNEGSKA (reference sequence). The CDR3 is CSARDLGLLNYGYTF. The CDR3 nucleotides read TGCAGTGCTAGAGATCTGGGCCTCCTTAACTATGGCTACACCTTC.

This clonotype has only a few counts. The chain recombines TRBV6-5 with TRBJ1-2; 9 nucleotides match TRBD1. Germline loops: CDR1 MNHEY, CDR2 SVGAGI. The CDR3 spans 16 residues. Trimming at V came to 2 bases and at J to 2 bases, leaving 6 bases not matched to a gene. The CDR3 loop is CASSYVPGQGNYGYTF. The DNA for the CDR3 is TGTGCCAGCAGTTACGTGCCGGGACAGGGCAACTATGGCTACACCTTC.